The T cell receptor (beta chain) under discussion was sequenced for a study of cytomegalovirus exposure and HLA in healthy donors. The study's findings and limits: Later analysis placed DRB1 highest and HLA-C lowest in TCR association rates, which differed by HLA locus. The HLA-A and HLA-B alleles of most subjects were reportedly predicted accurately from TCR beta sequences. As was reported, the classifier diagnosed cytomegalovirus status with high specificity and sensitivity. A previous analysis found most TCR beta V segments productive roughly 90% or roughly 30% of the time.

The PCR employed 60 Vbeta primers together with 13 Jbeta primers. Assay used: immunoSEQ multiplex PCR; TCRdb lists only in-frame clones, some missing. This table has 130,000 to 150,000 clones, about 82% appearing once. To note about this clone: What it binds is unknown.

V was shortened by 6 bases and J by 1 base, with 12 bases between the two germline ends. The germline V gene encodes CDR1 SGDLS and CDR2 YYNGEE. CDR3 length: 14 residues. Material: PBMCs. The chain uses TRBV9 and TRBJ2-3; D is ambiguous. The source of this sequence is a woman in her thirties or forties in good health and CMV-seropositive. The CDR3 region is CASTSGLRTDTQYF. CDR3 DNA sequence: TGTGCCAGCACCTCTGGGCTCCGCACAGATACGCAGTATTTT.